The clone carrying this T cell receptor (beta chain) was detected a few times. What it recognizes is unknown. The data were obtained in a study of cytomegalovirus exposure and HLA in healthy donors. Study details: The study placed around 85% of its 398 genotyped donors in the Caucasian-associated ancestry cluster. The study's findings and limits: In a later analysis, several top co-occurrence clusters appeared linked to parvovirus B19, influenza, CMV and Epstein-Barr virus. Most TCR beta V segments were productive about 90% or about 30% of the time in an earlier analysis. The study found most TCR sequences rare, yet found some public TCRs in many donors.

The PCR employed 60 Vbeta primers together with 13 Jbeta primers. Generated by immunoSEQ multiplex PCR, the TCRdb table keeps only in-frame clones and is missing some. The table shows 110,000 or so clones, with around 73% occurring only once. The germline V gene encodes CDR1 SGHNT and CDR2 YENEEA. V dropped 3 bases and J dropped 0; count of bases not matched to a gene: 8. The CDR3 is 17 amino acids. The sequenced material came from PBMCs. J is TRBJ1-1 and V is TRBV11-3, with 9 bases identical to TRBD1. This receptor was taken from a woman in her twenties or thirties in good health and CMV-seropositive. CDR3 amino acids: CASSLGQGFGMNTEAFF. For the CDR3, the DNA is TGTGCCAGCAGCTTGGGACAGGGATTTGGGATGAACACTGAAGCTTTCTTT.